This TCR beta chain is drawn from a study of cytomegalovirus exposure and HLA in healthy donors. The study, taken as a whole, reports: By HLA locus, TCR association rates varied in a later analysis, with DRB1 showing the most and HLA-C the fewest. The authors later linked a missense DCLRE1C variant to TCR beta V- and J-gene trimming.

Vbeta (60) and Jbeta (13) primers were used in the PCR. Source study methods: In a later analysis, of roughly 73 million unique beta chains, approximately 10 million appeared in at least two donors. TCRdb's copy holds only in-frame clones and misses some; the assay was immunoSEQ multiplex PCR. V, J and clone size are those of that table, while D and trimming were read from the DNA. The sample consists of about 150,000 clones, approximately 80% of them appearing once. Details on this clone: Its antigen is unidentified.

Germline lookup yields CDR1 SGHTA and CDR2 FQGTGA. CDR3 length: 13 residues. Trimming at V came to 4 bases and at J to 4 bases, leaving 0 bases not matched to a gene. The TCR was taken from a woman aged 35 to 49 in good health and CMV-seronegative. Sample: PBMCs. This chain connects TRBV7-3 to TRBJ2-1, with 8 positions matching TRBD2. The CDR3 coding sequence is TGTGCCAGCAGCTCTAGCGGGTACAATGAGCAGTTCTTC. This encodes CASSSSGYNEQFF.